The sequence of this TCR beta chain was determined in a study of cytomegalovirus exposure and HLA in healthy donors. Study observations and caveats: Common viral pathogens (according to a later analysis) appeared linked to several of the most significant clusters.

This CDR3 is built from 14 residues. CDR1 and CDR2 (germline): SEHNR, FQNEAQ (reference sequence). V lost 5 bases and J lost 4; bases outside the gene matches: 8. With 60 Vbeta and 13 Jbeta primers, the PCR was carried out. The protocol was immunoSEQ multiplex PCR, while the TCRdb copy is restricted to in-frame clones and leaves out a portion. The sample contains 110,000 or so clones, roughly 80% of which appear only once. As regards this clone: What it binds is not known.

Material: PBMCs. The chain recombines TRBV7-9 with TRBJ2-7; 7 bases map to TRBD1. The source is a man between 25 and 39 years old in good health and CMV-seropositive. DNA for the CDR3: TGTGCCAGCAGCCCAGCCGGGACAGATTACGAGCAGTACTTC. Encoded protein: CASSPAGTDYEQYF.